This TCR beta chain derives from a study of blood T cell repertoires in COVID-19. Whole-study context: Samples of COVID-19 (acute and convalescent) were obtained from the United States, Italy and Spain. From T cells, B-cell-depleted T cells, or PBMCs came the material, which was cDNA or gDNA.

Germline values: CDR1 MNHEY, CDR2 SMNVEV (reference sequence). Trimming shortened V by 3 bases and J by 11 bases, and 11 bases separated the two germline ends. The CDR3 sequence is 13 residues long. This clone was seen a handful of times. Original processing notes: Amplification of reference gene primers provided the estimated nucleated cell counts. Sequencing was performed with immunoSEQ multiplex PCR; in TCRdb, only in-frame clones are kept and a portion is missing. That table supplies the V and J calls and clone size; D and trimming were determined from the DNA. Of about 230,000 clones in the sample, around 83% were seen once.

Sample: peripheral blood. The clonotype originates from a woman aged 45-59 years with acute or convalescent COVID-19. V gene TRBV27 combines with J gene TRBJ1-6; unclear D gene. CDR3 DNA: TGTGCCAGCAGTTTGGAGGGTAGAACACCCCTCCACTTT. It yields the protein CASSLEGRTPLHF.